This TCR beta chain was documented in a study of PD-L1 blockade in urothelial cancer. About the study: About nine tenths of the roughly 29 patients were men with bladder-origin urothelial cancer. The analyses of blood took place 3 weeks (second dose) and 6 weeks after treatment start. The median number of T cells present in blood samples was roughly 140,000.

The table came from immunoSEQ multiplex PCR; TCRdb's copy has only in-frame clones and leaves some out. The data show 70,000 to 85,000 clones, about nine tenths seen once. The time point here: pretreatment peripheral blood. Germline-derived CDR1 and CDR2 are SGHAT and FQNNGV. CDR3 length equals 16 residues. V shed 5 bases, J shed 4 bases, and the junction held 9 bases outside the gene matches. This material consisted of PBMCs, taken around atezolizumab (anti-PD-L1) treatment. The J gene is TRBJ2-1, the V gene TRBV11-2, with TRBD2 matching 9 bases. This receptor was identified in a man between 65 and 85 years old with urothelial cancer. CDR3 sequence (DNA): TGTGCCAGCAGCGGACCGGGACTAGCTTTATACAATGAGCAGTTCTTC. Amino acid sequence: CASSGPGLALYNEQFF.